This paragraph reports one TCR beta chain. This sample is drawn from a study of blood T cell repertoires in COVID-19. Background on the study: Nucleic acid was either cDNA or gDNA, and it came from T cells, B-cell-depleted T cells, or PBMCs.

The assay was immunoSEQ multiplex PCR, and TCRdb's table has in-frame clones only and misses some. Of roughly 200,000 clones listed, 75% to 90% are singletons. The V gene lost 4 bases and the J gene lost 8 bases, with 13 bases spanning the gap. Germline CDR1 SGDLS, CDR2 YYNGEE. The CDR3 is 13 residues long. Material for sequencing was peripheral blood. V usage is TRBV9 and J usage is TRBJ2-1; the D gene is possibly TRBD2 (5 bases). This clonotype originated in a man aged 55 to 70 with acute or convalescent COVID-19. CDR3 DNA: TGTGCCAGCAGCTTTCGACTATACGATGAGCAGTTCTTC. Amino acid sequence: CASSFRLYDEQFF.